The 24 T cell receptor beta chains in this list originate from one sample, sequenced in a study of response to subunit inactivated influenza vaccine. TCRdb reprocessed the RT-PCR reads via MiXCR and lists one record per CDR3 protein. The table records about 520,000 distinct CDR3 sequences, under 8.5% of them present only once. The sample was PBMCs from blood, taken less than 30 months after vaccination. These receptors originate from a man between 50 and 75 years old who received an inactivated influenza vaccine.

This clonotype was seen repeatedly, ten times or more. The chain combines TRBV9 with TRBJ2-7, with 9 bases fitting TRBD2. This CDR3 is built from 16 residues. Germline V lookup: CDR1 SGDLS, CDR2 YYNGEE. The junction had 7 bases not matched to a gene; V was cut back by 0 bases and J by 3 bases. The CDR3 region is CASSVGISGSRYEQYF. The CDR3, as DNA: TGTGCCAGCAGCGTAGGAATTAGCGGGAGTCGCTACGAGCAGTACTTC.

This clonotype was found a few times. The chain employs TRBV5-4 and TRBJ1-1; TRBD1 matches at 7 bases. Germline CDR1 and CDR2: SGHNT and YYREEE (reference sequence). The CDR3 runs 16 residues. Trimming cost V 5 bases and J 0 bases; bases outside gene matches: 10. The CDR3 is CASRSAGGSMNTEAFF. DNA of the CDR3: TGTGCCAGCAGGTCCGCAGGGGGGTCCATGAACACTGAAGCTTTCTTT. The whole variable domain, filled in from reference TRBV5-4 and TRBJ1-1, reads ETGVTQSPTHLIKTRGQQVTLRCSSQSGHNTVSWYQQALGQGPQFIFQYYREEENGRGNFPPRFSGLQFPNYSSELNVNALELDDSALYLCASRSAGGSMNTEAFFGQGTRLTVV.

The rearrangement links TRBV10-3 to TRBJ2-1, with D possibly TRBD2 on 5 matching bases. CDR1 is ENHRY, CDR2 SYGVKD, per germline. This CDR3 is 14 amino acids long. Between the trimmed V and J ends, which lost 2 bases and 6 bases, there was a span of 11 bases. The CDR3 protein is CAISEGLPFNEQFF. For the CDR3, the DNA is TGTGCCATCAGTGAGGGACTCCCATTCAATGAGCAGTTCTTC.

V gene TRBV4-3 combines with J gene TRBJ2-7, with D possibly being TRBD1 (5 bases). Trimming removed 1 base from V and 2 bases from J, with 18 bases in between. Germline CDR1 reads LGHNA; CDR2 reads YSLEER. The length of the CDR3 is 17 residues. The CDR3 bases are TGCGCCAGCAGCCAAGCGTTGGGCCGGGCCAGGGCCTACGAGCAGTACTTC. Its protein product is CASSQALGRARAYEQYF.

This clonotype was counted between two and nine times. This chain links TRBV12-3 or TRBV12-4 with TRBJ1-2; 8 nucleotides align to TRBD1. This CDR3 is 13 amino acids long. Losses at the gene ends were 5 bases for V and 8 bases for J; bases not matched to a gene: 7. CDR3 sequence: CASSQGQGLGYTF. The CDR3 region has the DNA TGTGCCAGCAGTCAAGGACAGGGTTTGGGCTACACCTTC.

The sample holds a few counts of this clonotype. The rearrangement joins TRBV7-2 to TRBJ1-5, with D unclear. The CDR3 has 13 residues. CDR1 and CDR2 (germline): SGHTA, FQGNSA. Trimming shortened V by 2 bases and J by 5 bases, and 7 bases separated the two germline ends. CDR3 region: CASSLLKDQPQHF. Here the CDR3 DNA reads TGTGCCAGCAGCTTATTAAAGGATCAGCCCCAGCATTTT. Variable domain in full (rest from reference TRBV7-2 and TRBJ1-5): GAGVSQSPSNKVTEKGKDVELRCDPISGHTALYWYRQSLGQGLEFLIYFQGNSAPDKSGLPSDRFSAERTGGSVSTLTIQRTQQEDSAVYLCASSLLKDQPQHFGDGTRLSIL.

This clonotype was seen more than once but under ten times. This chain links TRBV18 with TRBJ2-2; TRBD1 is a possible D gene (6 bases). V gave up 5 bases and J gave up 4 bases, with 11 bases separating them. The germline gives CDR1 KGHSH, CDR2 LQKENI. This CDR3 region has 14 residues. The CDR3 region is CASSTDRITGELFF. Here the CDR3 DNA reads TGTGCCAGCTCAACAGACAGGATCACCGGGGAGCTGTTTTTT.

This clonotype has a count of ten or more. The gene calls are TRBV20-1 and TRBJ1-2; D is unclear. Germline V gene data show CDR1 as DFQATT and CDR2 as SNEGSKA (reference sequence). CDR3 length: 10 residues. The chain's CDR3 is CLPYNYGYTF. The CDR3 nucleotides are TGCCTGCCCTATAACTATGGCTACACCTTC.

This clonotype has only a few counts. The chain carries TRBV7-9 and TRBJ2-3, with a tentative D call TRBD1 (5 bases). The CDR3 consists of 15 residues. Germline CDR1 reads SEHNR; CDR2 reads FQNEAQ (reference sequence). Deletions cut 1 base from V and 4 bases from J, with 12 bases between. Written as DNA, the CDR3 is TGTGCCAGCAGCTTAGATTCAGGGTTGTCAGATACGCAGTATTTT. Amino acid sequence: CASSLDSGLSDTQYF.

The rearrangement joins TRBV4-2 to TRBJ2-7; 14 bases fit TRBD2. This CDR3 is 16 amino acids long. Germline V gene lookup returns CDR1 LGHNA and CDR2 YNFKEQ. The ends lost 4 bases at V and 5 bases at J; junction bases unmatched: 7. DNA of the CDR3: TGTGCCAGCAGCCTCGGGACTAGCGGGAGATCGGACGAGCAGTACTTC. Protein sequence: CASSLGTSGRSDEQYF.

This chain joins TRBV11-3 and TRBJ2-1; D not certain. This CDR3 is 16 amino acids long. Between the trimmed V and J ends, which lost 2 bases and 4 bases, there was a span of 15 bases. Germline V gene lookup returns CDR1 SGHNT and CDR2 YENEEA. The CDR3 sequence: CASSLRHGRRYNEQFF. DNA of the CDR3: TGTGCCAGCAGCTTAAGGCATGGACGGCGATACAATGAGCAGTTCTTC.

This chain links TRBV6-5 with TRBJ2-5; perhaps D is TRBD1 or TRBD2 (5 bases each). The CDR3 covers 13 residues. Germline assignment: CDR1 MNHEY and CDR2 SVGAGI. Trimming stripped 1 base from V and 5 bases from J, with 8 bases between. The CDR3 sequence: CASSYYGAETQYF. The CDR3 DNA follows: TGTGCCAGCAGTTACTACGGGGCCGAGACCCAGTACTTC.

This clonotype was observed a handful of times. J is TRBJ2-5 and V is TRBV12-3 or TRBV12-4; D is undetermined. V was clipped by 6 bases and J by 7 bases, with 15 bases between them. This CDR3 comprises 13 residues. This CDR3 reads CASRPSHDGTQYF. CDR3 in DNA: TGTGCCAGCAGACCCTCCCACGACGGGACCCAGTACTTC.

This clonotype has only a few counts. The chain has TRBV14 and TRBJ2-3; 7 bases match TRBD1. Trimming removed 2 bases from V and 2 bases from J; junction bases left unmatched: 4. The CDR3 extends over 15 amino acids. The V gene's germline CDR1 is SGHDN and CDR2 FVKESK. The CDR3 coding sequence is TGTGCCAGCAGCCAATCGACAGGGTTCACAGATACGCAGTATTTT. It specifies CASSQSTGFTDTQYF.

This clonotype was found a few times. The rearrangement uses TRBV3-1 and TRBJ2-5; 15 bases match TRBD2. V shed 8 bases and J 5 bases; nucleotides not matched to a gene: 12. The CDR3 consists of 17 residues. Germline CDR1 LGHDT, CDR2 YNNKEL (reference sequence). CDR3 sequence (DNA): TGTGCCAGCCGGGGATTAGCCGGGACTAGCGGGAGGGAGACCCAGTACTTC. This encodes CASRGLAGTSGRETQYF.

The chain recombines TRBV7-9 with TRBJ2-7; D is perhaps TRBD1 (6 bases). Trimming removed 3 bases from V and 4 bases from J, with 16 bases in between. The length of the CDR3 is 15 residues. Germline assignment: CDR1 SEHNR and CDR2 FQNEAQ (reference sequence). CDR3 in amino acids: CASSFPSGTLYEQYF. For the CDR3, the DNA is TGTGCCAGCAGCTTCCCCTCTGGGACATTATACGAGCAGTACTTC. Full variable domain (outside the CDR3, taken from reference TRBV7-9 and TRBJ2-7): DTGVSQNPRHKITKRGQNVTFRCDPISEHNRLYWYRQTLGQGPEFLTYFQNEAQLEKSRLLSDRFSAERPKGSFSTLEIQRTEQGDSAMYLCASSFPSGTLYEQYFGPGTRLTVT.

This chain links TRBV29-1 with TRBJ2-7, with TRBD1 identical over 7 bases. The CDR3 runs 12 residues. With 7 bases clipped from V and 6 bases from J, the junction kept 9 bases outside the gene matches. CDR1 and CDR2 (germline): SQVTM, ANQGSEA. The CDR3 DNA reads as TGCAGCGCCCGAAGAGGGGGCGGCGAGCAGTACTTC. Translating it yields CSARRGGGEQYF.

In its sample, this clonotype was seen many times. The chain uses TRBV10-1 and TRBJ2-7, with 7 bases fitting TRBD1. Germline assignment: CDR1 WNHNN and CDR2 SYGVQD (reference sequence). The CDR3 has 15 amino acids. V shed 3 bases and J 5 bases; nucleotides not matched to a gene: 10. This CDR3 is CASSEGDSFGDEQYF. DNA for the CDR3: TGCGCCAGCAGTGAAGGGGACAGCTTTGGGGACGAGCAGTACTTC.

In nucleotides, the CDR3 is TGTGCCAGCTCATCTAGCGGGACCACAGATACGCAGTATTTT. It specifies CASSSSGTTDTQYF. The chain links TRBV7-2 to TRBJ2-3; the match to TRBD2 covers 9 bases. Germline V CDR1 and CDR2: SGHTA, FQGNSA. The CDR3 totals 14 residues. With 8 bases clipped from V and 2 bases from J, the junction kept 5 bases outside the gene matches.

V usage is TRBV7-2 and J usage is TRBJ2-1; D is uncertain. V shed 0 bases and J shed 2 bases, with 11 bases lying between them. The CDR3 runs 16 residues. CDR1 and CDR2 (germline): SGHTA, FQGNSA. CDR3 coding DNA: TGTGCCAGCAGCTTAGCGTCCGGGTTTGCCTACAATGAGCAGTTCTTC. Amino acids: CASSLASGFAYNEQFF.

This clonotype came up a few times. The chain has TRBV7-6 and TRBJ1-3; D not resolved. There are 14 residues in the CDR3. Trimming pared 1 base from V and 4 bases from J, leaving 8 bases between. CDR1 and CDR2 from the germline V gene are SGHVS and FNYEAQ. The CDR3 bases are TGTGCCAGCAGCTTAGAAATGTCGGGAAACACCATATATTTT. Translation: CASSLEMSGNTIYF.

This clonotype has a handful of counts. This chain joins TRBV4-3 and TRBJ2-5; TRBD1 agrees at 7 bases. This CDR3 spans 15 amino acids. Germline V CDR1 and CDR2: LGHNA, YSLEER. V was pared by 2 bases and J by 5 bases, with 8 bases of the junction left unmatched. The CDR3 is CASSQTRGQDETQYF. CDR3 coding DNA: TGCGCCAGCAGCCAAACGAGGGGGCAGGATGAGACCCAGTACTTC.

This clonotype was counted ten times or more. The V and J genes are TRBV12-3 or TRBV12-4 and TRBJ2-5; no firm D call. Trimming pared 3 bases from V and 1 base from J, leaving 6 bases between. The CDR3 runs 13 residues. CDR3 region: CASSFHSQETQYF. CDR3 coding DNA: TGTGCCAGCAGTTTCCACAGCCAAGAGACCCAGTACTTC.

The chain links TRBV6-5 to TRBJ2-3; D unresolved. Germline V gives CDR1 MNHEY, CDR2 SVGAGI. Trimming removed 0 bases from V and 0 bases from J, with 16 bases in between. CDR3 length equals 18 residues. Here the CDR3 DNA reads TGTGCCAGCAGTTACTCTGAACCGGCCTGGGGTAGCACAGATACGCAGTATTTT. Amino acid sequence: CASSYSEPAWGSTDTQYF.